The 8 T cell receptor beta chains below come from one sample, sequenced in a study of blood T cell repertoires in COVID-19. TCRdb's copy holds only in-frame clones and misses some; the assay was immunoSEQ multiplex PCR. The sample has over 250,000 clones; about 85% are singletons. Sequencing input: PBMCs or T cells enriched from blood (not recorded which). The receptors were sampled from a woman aged 45-65 years who had recovered from COVID-19.

This CDR3 is CAWSTGGNQPQHF. CDR3 sequence (DNA): TGTGCCTGGAGTACAGGGGGCAATCAGCCCCAGCATTTT. The chain couples TRBV30 to TRBJ1-5; 7 nucleotides match TRBD1. From germline, CDR1 is GTSNPN and CDR2 SVGIG (reference sequence). V shed 2 bases, J shed 2 bases, and the junction held 0 bases outside the gene matches. The CDR3 has 13 residues.

This chain connects TRBV20-1 to TRBJ1-2, with D possibly matching TRBD1 (5 bases). Germline V CDR1 and CDR2: DFQATT, SNEGSKA (reference sequence). Trimming removed 6 bases from V and 13 bases from J, with 15 bases in between. The CDR3 runs to 10 residues. CDR3 in amino acids: CSAEGRVATF. CDR3 in DNA: TGCAGTGCGGAAGGCAGGGTGGCCACCTTC.

This chain connects TRBV19 to TRBJ2-5; TRBD2 matches 9 bases. The CDR3 has 17 amino acids. V lost 4 bases to trimming and J lost 5 bases; unmatched junction nucleotides: 14. Germline V gives CDR1 LNHDA, CDR2 SQIVND (reference sequence). CDR3 region: CASSTATGTSFRETQYF. CDR3 DNA: TGTGCCAGTAGTACCGCCACCGGGACTAGCTTTCGGGAGACCCAGTACTTC.

Concerning this clone itself: This sample includes further DNA sequences coding for the same CDR3. This rearrangement joins TRBV7-2 to TRBJ1-2; 8 bases are shared with TRBD1. Germline CDR1 SGHTA, CDR2 FQGNSA. V was pared by 4 bases and J by 5 bases, with 3 bases of the junction left unmatched. CDR3 size: 13 residues. For the CDR3, the DNA is TGTGCCAGCAGCTCGGACAGGGTTTATGGCTACACCTTC. It specifies CASSSDRVYGYTF.

The sample holds one count of this clone. V gene TRBV3-1 (or the pseudogene TRBV3-2) combines with J gene TRBJ2-3, with TRBD1 identical over 7 bases. J was trimmed by 6 bases and V by 4 bases; bases with no gene match: 4. The CDR3 is 13 amino acids. Germline values: CDR1 LGHDT, CDR2 YNNKEL (reference sequence). The CDR3 DNA sequence: TGTGCCAGCAGCCGAGACAGGGCGGATACGCAGTATTTT. Residues: CASSRDRADTQYF.

The V and J genes are TRBV2 and TRBJ2-3; 11 nucleotides line up with TRBD1. Trimming at V came to 6 bases and at J to 5 bases, leaving 4 bases not matched to a gene. Germline V gene lookup returns CDR1 SNHLY and CDR2 FYNNEI. This CDR3 comprises 14 residues. The CDR3 sequence is CASRRTGGIDTQYF. The CDR3 coding sequence is TGTGCCAGCAGACGGACAGGGGGCATAGATACGCAGTATTTT. The entire variable domain, with the rest obtained from reference TRBV2 and TRBJ2-3, is as follows: EPEVTQTPSHQVTQMGQEVILRCVPISNHLYFYWYRQILGQKVEFLVSFYNNEISEKSEIFDDQFSVERPDGSNFTLKIRSTKLEDSAMYFCASRRTGGIDTQYFGPGTRLTVL.

Here the CDR3 DNA reads TGTGCCAGCAGTGAAGGGGTTGGGAGTACTGAAGCTTTCTTT. Translation gives CASSEGVGSTEAFF. This chain links TRBV2 with TRBJ1-1; D unresolved. Germline V gene sequence: CDR1 SNHLY, CDR2 FYNNEI. This CDR3 comprises 14 residues. Trimming stripped 1 base from V and 5 bases from J, with 11 bases between.

The rearrangement links TRBV7-2 to TRBJ2-2; 9 bases map to TRBD2. The CDR3 has 18 amino acids. The V and J ends lost 3 bases and 5 bases, in that order; junction bases with no gene match: 13. Per the germline V gene, CDR1 is SGHTA and CDR2 is FQGNSA. For the CDR3, the DNA is TGTGCCAGCAGCTTCTCAGTAATGGCGGGAGGGAGGACCGGGGAGCTGTTTTTT. It encodes CASSFSVMAGGRTGELFF. Looking up the rest from reference TRBV7-2 and TRBJ2-2 gives the full variable domain: GAGVSQSPSNKVTEKGKDVELRCDPISGHTALYWYRQSLGQGLEFLIYFQGNSAPDKSGLPSDRFSAERTGGSVSTLTIQRTQQEDSAVYLCASSFSVMAGGRTGELFFGEGSRLTVL.